This is a list of T cell receptor beta chains from one sample in a study of CD8 T cells in Susac syndrome. TCRdb fed the immunoSEQ multiplex PCR reads into MiXCR, producing one record per CDR3 protein. The sample holds about 120,000 distinct CDR3 sequences, over 90% seen once. Sample: CD4+ T cells from PBMCs. The receptors originated from a human donor in good health. Both conserved end residues are part of each CDR3. A D gene is named only where the DNA matches it firmly. Clone size, where shown, is once, few, many, or a class for clones that have expanded.

D gene	J gene	V gene	clone size	CDR3 protein	CDR3 DNA
NA	TRBJ2-7	TRBV6-2/TRBV6-3	NA	CASSYSPYEQYF	TGTGCCAGCAGTTACTCCCCTTACGAGCAGTACTTC
NA	TRBJ1-2	TRBV29-1	NA	CSVELGNTNYGYTF	TGCAGCGTTGAACTGGGGAATACTAACTATGGCTACACCTTC
NA	TRBJ2-1	TRBV20-1	NA	CSARESEYNEQFF	TGCAGTGCTAGAGAGAGCGAGTACAATGAGCAGTTCTTC
TRBD2	TRBJ2-1	TRBV24-1	NA	CATSDLSGTSGYNEQFF	TGTGCCACCAGTGATTTATCTGGGACTAGCGGATACAATGAGCAGTTCTTC
TRBD2	TRBJ2-1	TRBV19	NA	CASNQAGGTSFF	TGTGCCAGTAACCAAGCGGGAGGGACTTCGTTCTTC
TRBD2	TRBJ2-5	TRBV7-3	once	CASSRREGQTQYF	TGTGCCAGCAGTCGTAGGGAGGGACAGACCCAGTACTTC
TRBD2	TRBJ2-2	TRBV12-3/TRBV12-4	NA	CASSLGSSGRPGGLFF	TGTGCCAGCAGTTTAGGGTCTAGCGGGAGACCTGGGGGGCTGTTTTTT
NA	TRBJ2-3	TRBV5-1	NA	CASSLVSDPTDTQYF	TGCGCCAGCAGCTTGGTTTCCGACCCCACAGATACGCAGTATTTT
TRBD2	TRBJ2-3	TRBV5-4	NA	CASSSVGLAGYTQYF	TGTGCCAGCAGCTCCGTTGGACTAGCGGGGTATACGCAGTATTTT
NA	TRBJ1-1	TRBV27	NA	CASSLLGSVAEAFF	TGTGCCAGCAGTCTCCTCGGCAGTGTCGCTGAAGCTTTCTTT
NA	TRBJ1-6	TRBV3-1	NA	CASSQAYSPLHF	TGTGCCAGCAGCCAAGCGTATTCACCCCTCCACTTT
NA	TRBJ2-7	TRBV30	NA	CAWSVQTEQYF	TGTGCCTGGAGTGTACAGACCGAGCAGTACTTC
NA	TRBJ1-2	TRBV3-1	NA	CASSRQRANYGYTF	TGTGCCAGCAGCCGACAGCGAGCTAACTATGGCTACACCTTC
TRBD1	TRBJ1-1	TRBV20-1	NA	CSASGTGKTKSNTEAFF	TGCAGTGCTTCTGGGACAGGGAAAACCAAGAGTAACACTGAAGCTTTCTTT
NA	TRBJ2-3	TRBV20-1	NA	CSARLSGSTDTQYF	TGCAGTGCTAGATTGAGCGGTAGCACAGATACGCAGTATTTT
TRBD1	TRBJ1-2	TRBV6-2/TRBV6-3	NA	CASSRDRGHGYTF	TGTGCCAGCAGCCGAGACAGGGGACATGGCTACACCTTC
TRBD2	TRBJ2-7	TRBV20-1	once	CSADNSGRISYEQYF	TGCAGTGCGGACAATAGCGGGAGAATTTCCTACGAGCAGTACTTC
NA	TRBJ2-6	TRBV7-2	NA	CASSLSGAGANVLTF	TGTGCCAGCAGCTTAAGCGGTGCTGGGGCCAACGTCCTGACTTTC
NA	TRBJ2-1	TRBV3-1	NA	CASSQKASNEQFF	TGTGCCAGCAGCCAAAAGGCTAGCAATGAGCAGTTCTTC
NA	TRBJ2-1	TRBV9	NA	CASSVELRNNEQFF	TGTGCCAGCAGCGTAGAGTTAAGAAACAATGAGCAGTTCTTC
TRBD1	TRBJ2-3	TRBV12-5	NA	CASGLVPGQGGDTQYF	TGTGCTAGTGGTTTGGTCCCTGGACAGGGGGGCGATACGCAGTATTTT
TRBD2	TRBJ2-2	TRBV19	NA	CASSPGLAGGTTGELFF	TGTGCCAGTAGTCCAGGACTAGCGGGAGGGACCACCGGGGAGCTGTTTTTT
TRBD2	TRBJ2-3	TRBV7-9	NA	CASSSTSGRARDTDTQYF	TGTGCCAGCAGCTCCACTAGCGGGAGGGCCCGGGACACAGATACGCAGTATTTT
NA	TRBJ1-2	TRBV19	NA	CASTPQPGQMTNYGYTF	TGTGCCAGTACCCCCCAACCGGGACAAATGACTAACTATGGCTACACCTTC
NA	TRBJ2-7	TRBV7-8	NA	CASSFSRVEEQYF	TGTGCCAGCAGCTTCTCGCGGGTCGAAGAGCAGTACTTC
TRBD1	TRBJ2-1	TRBV27	NA	CASRWTGAANEQFF	TGTGCCAGCAGGTGGACAGGGGCAGCGAATGAGCAGTTCTTC
NA	TRBJ2-3	TRBV6-5	NA	CASSYGSNTDTQYF	TGTGCCAGCAGTTACGGATCTAACACAGATACGCAGTATTTT
TRBD2	TRBJ2-1	TRBV9	NA	CASSHGSGSNAYNEQFF	TGTGCCAGCAGCCACGGCAGCGGGAGCAACGCCTACAATGAGCAGTTCTTC
TRBD1	TRBJ2-6	TRBV4-2	NA	CASSARQGAGAGANVLTF	TGTGCCAGCAGCGCCCGACAGGGGGCTGGTGCTGGGGCCAACGTCCTGACTTTC
NA	TRBJ1-5	TRBV20-1	NA	CSAREGGGQPQHF	TGCAGTGCTAGAGAAGGGGGTGGACAGCCCCAGCATTTT
NA	TRBJ1-4	TRBV6-1	NA	CASSDRTDREKLFF	TGTGCCAGCAGTGATCGGACAGACAGAGAAAAACTGTTTTTT
NA	TRBJ1-3	TRBV7-9	NA	CASRPRDSGNTIYF	TGTGCCAGCCGGCCGAGAGACTCTGGAAACACCATATATTTT
NA	TRBJ2-3	TRBV6-5	NA	CASKFTREDTQYF	TGTGCCAGCAAATTCACCAGGGAGGATACGCAGTATTTT
NA	TRBJ1-5	TRBV6-2/TRBV6-3	NA	CASSKQGGQPQHF	TGTGCCAGCAGTAAACAGGGTGGCCAGCCCCAGCATTTT
NA	TRBJ2-7	TRBV7-2	NA	CASSQATYEQYF	TGTGCCAGCAGCCAGGCTACCTACGAGCAGTACTTC
TRBD1	TRBJ1-2	TRBV2	once	CASRPGGPGYTF	TGTGCCAGCAGGCCAGGGGGGCCTGGCTACACCTTC
NA	TRBJ1-2	TRBV10-3	NA	CAISERDGYTF	TGTGCCATCAGTGAGCGAGATGGCTACACCTTC
TRBD2	TRBJ2-7	TRBV7-6	NA	CASSLEASGSYEQYF	TGTGCCAGCAGCTTAGAGGCTAGCGGCTCCTACGAGCAGTACTTC
NA	TRBJ2-1	TRBV12-3/TRBV12-4	NA	CASSFGGPYNEQFF	TGTGCCAGCAGTTTCGGAGGCCCCTACAATGAGCAGTTCTTC
NA	TRBJ1-2	TRBV20-1	NA	CSATEGNRNYGYTF	TGCAGTGCTACCGAGGGGAATAGGAACTATGGCTACACCTTC
NA	TRBJ2-1	TRBV6-5	NA	CASSYSMVSSYNEQFF	TGTGCCAGCAGTTACTCGATGGTCAGCTCCTACAATGAGCAGTTCTTC
TRBD1	TRBJ1-2	TRBV20-1	NA	CSDILTGSDYGYTF	TGCAGTGACATACTGACAGGGAGCGACTATGGCTACACCTTC
TRBD1	TRBJ2-5	TRBV5-4	NA	CASSRRGQGDQETQYF	TGTGCCAGCAGTCGAAGGGGACAGGGGGACCAAGAGACCCAGTACTTC
NA	TRBJ1-5	TRBV3-1	NA	CASSRQVNQPQHF	TGTGCCAGCAGCAGACAGGTCAATCAGCCCCAGCATTTT
NA	TRBJ2-2	TRBV15	NA	CATSRERYTGELFF	TGTGCCACCAGCAGAGAGCGGTACACCGGGGAGCTGTTTTTT
NA	TRBJ1-2	TRBV6-2/TRBV6-3	NA	CASSSTPLVGVYGYTF	TGTGCCAGCAGTTCCACACCTCTGGTGGGGGTCTATGGCTACACCTTC
TRBD2	TRBJ2-5	TRBV19	NA	CASSATSGGPQETQYF	TGTGCCAGTAGTGCCACTAGCGGGGGTCCCCAAGAGACCCAGTACTTC
NA	TRBJ1-4	TRBV7-9	NA	CASTPGLSNEKLFF	TGTGCCAGTACCCCGGGGCTTTCTAATGAAAAACTGTTTTTT